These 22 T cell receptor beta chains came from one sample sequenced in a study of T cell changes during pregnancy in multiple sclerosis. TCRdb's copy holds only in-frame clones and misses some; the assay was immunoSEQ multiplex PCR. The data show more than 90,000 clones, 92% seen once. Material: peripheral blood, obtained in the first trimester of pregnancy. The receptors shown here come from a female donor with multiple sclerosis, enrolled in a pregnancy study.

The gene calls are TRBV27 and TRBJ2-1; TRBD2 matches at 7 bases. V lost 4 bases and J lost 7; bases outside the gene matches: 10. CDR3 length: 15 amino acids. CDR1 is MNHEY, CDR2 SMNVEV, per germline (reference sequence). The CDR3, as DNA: TGTGCCAGCAGTTCTTTAGGCGGGGGATGGAATGAGCAGTTCTTC. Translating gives CASSSLGGGWNEQFF.

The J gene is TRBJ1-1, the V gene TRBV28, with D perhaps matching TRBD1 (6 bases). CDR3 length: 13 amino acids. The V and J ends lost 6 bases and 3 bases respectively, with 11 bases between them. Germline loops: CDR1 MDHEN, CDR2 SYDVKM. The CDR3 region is CASSSGQYTEAFF. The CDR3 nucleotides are TGTGCCAGCAGCTCCGGACAGTACACTGAAGCTTTCTTT.

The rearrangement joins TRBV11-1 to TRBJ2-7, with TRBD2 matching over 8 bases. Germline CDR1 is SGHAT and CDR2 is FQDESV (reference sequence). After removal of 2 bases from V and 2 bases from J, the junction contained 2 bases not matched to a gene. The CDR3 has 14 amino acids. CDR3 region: CASSLLGLAYEQYF. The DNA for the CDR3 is TGTGCCAGCAGCTTATTGGGACTAGCCTACGAGCAGTACTTC. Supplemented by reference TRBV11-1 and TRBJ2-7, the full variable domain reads EAEVAQSPRYKITEKSQAVAFWCDPISGHATLYWYRQILGQGPELLVQFQDESVVDDSQLPKDRFSAERLKGVDSTLKIQPAELGDSAMYLCASSLLGLAYEQYFGPGTRLTVT.

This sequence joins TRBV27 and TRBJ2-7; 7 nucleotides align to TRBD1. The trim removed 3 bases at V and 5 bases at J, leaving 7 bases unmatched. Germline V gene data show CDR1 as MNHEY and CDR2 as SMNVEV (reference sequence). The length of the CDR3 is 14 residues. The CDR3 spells CASSLAQGVHEQYF. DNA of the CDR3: TGTGCCAGCAGTTTGGCCCAGGGGGTCCACGAGCAGTACTTC.

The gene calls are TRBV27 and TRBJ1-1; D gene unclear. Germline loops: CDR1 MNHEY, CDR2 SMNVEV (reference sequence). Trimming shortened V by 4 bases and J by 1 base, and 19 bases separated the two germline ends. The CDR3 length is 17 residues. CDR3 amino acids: CASSSRTVLVGNTEAFF. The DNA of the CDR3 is TGTGCCAGCAGTTCGAGGACGGTACTAGTTGGGAACACTGAAGCTTTCTTT.

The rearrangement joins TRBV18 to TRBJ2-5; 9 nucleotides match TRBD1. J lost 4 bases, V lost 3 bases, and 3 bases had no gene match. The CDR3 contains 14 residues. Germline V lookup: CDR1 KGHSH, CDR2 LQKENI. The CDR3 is CASSPGTGRETQYF. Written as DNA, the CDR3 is TGTGCCAGCTCACCCGGGACAGGGCGAGAGACCCAGTACTTC.

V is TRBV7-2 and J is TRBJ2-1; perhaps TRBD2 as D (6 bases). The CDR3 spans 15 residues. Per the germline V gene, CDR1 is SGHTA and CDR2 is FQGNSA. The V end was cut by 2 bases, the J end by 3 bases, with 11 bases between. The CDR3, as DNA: TGTGCCAGCAGCTTAAGTGGGGGGATCTACAATGAGCAGTTCTTC. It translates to CASSLSGGIYNEQFF.

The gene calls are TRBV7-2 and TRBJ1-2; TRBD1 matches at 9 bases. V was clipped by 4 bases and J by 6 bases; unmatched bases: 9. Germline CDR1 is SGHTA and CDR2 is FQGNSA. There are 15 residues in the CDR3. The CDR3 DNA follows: TGTGCCAGCAGCTCGACAGGGGGAAGAGTGGATGGCTACACCTTC. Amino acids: CASSSTGGRVDGYTF.

The CDR3 DNA reads TGTGCCAGTAACCTGAAGGGAGGGCCCTACAATGAGCAGTTCTTC. Encoded protein: CASNLKGGPYNEQFF. The chain recombines TRBV19 with TRBJ2-1; 7 bases align to TRBD2. CDR1 LNHDA and CDR2 SQIVND come from the germline V gene (reference sequence). The V gene end was trimmed by 7 bases and the J gene end by 2 bases; junction bases not matched to a gene: 8. CDR3 length: 15 residues.

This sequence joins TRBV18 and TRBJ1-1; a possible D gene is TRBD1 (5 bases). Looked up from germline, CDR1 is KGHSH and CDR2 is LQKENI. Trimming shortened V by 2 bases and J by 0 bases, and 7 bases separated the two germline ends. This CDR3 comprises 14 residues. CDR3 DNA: TGTGCCAGCTCACCAGGCAGGGTGAACACTGAAGCTTTCTTT. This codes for CASSPGRVNTEAFF. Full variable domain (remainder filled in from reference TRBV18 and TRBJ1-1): NAGVMQNPRHLVRRRGQEARLRCSPMKGHSHVYWYRQLPEEGLKFMVYLQKENIIDESGMPKERFSAEFPKEGPSILRIQQVVRGDSAAYFCASSPGRVNTEAFFGQGTRLTVV.

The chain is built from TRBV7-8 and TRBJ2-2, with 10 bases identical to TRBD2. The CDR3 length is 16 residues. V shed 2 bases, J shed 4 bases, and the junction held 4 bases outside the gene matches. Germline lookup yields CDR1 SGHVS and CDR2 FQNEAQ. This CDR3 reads CASSLRLAGATGELFF. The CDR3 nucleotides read TGTGCCAGCAGCTTACGCCTAGCGGGAGCCACCGGGGAGCTGTTTTTT.

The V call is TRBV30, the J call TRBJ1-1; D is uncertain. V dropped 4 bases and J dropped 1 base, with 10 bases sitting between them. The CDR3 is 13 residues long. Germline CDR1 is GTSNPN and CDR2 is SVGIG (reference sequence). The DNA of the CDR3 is TGTGCCTGGACCCTAGCAGGGAACACTGAAGCTTTCTTT. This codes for CAWTLAGNTEAFF.

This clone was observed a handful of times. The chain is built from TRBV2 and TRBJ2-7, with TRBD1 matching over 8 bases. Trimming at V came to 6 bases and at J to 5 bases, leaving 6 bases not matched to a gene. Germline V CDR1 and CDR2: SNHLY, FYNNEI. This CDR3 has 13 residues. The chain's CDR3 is CASSADRANEQYF. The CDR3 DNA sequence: TGTGCCAGCAGCGCGGACAGGGCCAACGAGCAGTACTTC.

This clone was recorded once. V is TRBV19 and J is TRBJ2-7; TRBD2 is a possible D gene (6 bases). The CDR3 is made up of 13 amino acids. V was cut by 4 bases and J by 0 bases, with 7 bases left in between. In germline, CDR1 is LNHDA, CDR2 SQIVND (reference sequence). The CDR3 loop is CASSRGVSYEQYF. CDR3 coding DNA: TGTGCCAGTAGTAGGGGGGTCTCCTACGAGCAGTACTTC.

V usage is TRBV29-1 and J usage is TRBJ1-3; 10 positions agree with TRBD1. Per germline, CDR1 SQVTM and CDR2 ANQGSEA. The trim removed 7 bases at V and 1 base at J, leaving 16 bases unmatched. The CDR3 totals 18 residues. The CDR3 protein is CSATIALGQGTSGNTIYF. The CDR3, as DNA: TGCAGCGCGACCATCGCTTTGGGACAGGGGACTTCTGGAAACACCATATATTTT.

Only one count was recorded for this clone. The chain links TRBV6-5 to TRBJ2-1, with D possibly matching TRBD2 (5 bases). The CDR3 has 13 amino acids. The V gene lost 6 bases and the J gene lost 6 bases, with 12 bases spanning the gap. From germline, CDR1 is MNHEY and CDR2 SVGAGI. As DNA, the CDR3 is TGTGCCAGCAGCCTCGGTACTAGCAATGAGCAGTTCTTC. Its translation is CASSLGTSNEQFF.

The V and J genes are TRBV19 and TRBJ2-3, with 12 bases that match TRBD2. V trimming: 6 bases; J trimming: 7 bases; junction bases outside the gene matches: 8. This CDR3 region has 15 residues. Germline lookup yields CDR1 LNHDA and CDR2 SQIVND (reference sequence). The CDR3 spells CASRRLAGEGNTQYF. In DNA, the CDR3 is TGTGCCAGTAGACGACTAGCGGGAGAAGGGAATACGCAGTATTTT.

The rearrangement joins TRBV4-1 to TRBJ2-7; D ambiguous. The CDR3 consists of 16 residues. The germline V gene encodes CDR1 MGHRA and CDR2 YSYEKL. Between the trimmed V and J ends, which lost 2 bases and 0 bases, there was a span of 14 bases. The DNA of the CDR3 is TGCGCCAGCAGCCAAAAATATAATAGTGACTCCTACGAGCAGTACTTC. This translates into CASSQKYNSDSYEQYF.

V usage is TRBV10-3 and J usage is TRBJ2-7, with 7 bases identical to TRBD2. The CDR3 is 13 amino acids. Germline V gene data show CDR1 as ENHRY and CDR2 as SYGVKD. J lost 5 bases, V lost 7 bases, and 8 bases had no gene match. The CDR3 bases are TGTGCCATCACGGCGGGAGTAAACCACGAGCAGTACTTC. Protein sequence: CAITAGVNHEQYF.

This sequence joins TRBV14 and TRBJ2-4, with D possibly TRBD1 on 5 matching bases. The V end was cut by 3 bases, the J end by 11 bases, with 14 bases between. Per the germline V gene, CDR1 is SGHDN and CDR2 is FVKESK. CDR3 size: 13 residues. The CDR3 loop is CASSQFERGFQYF. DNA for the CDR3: TGTGCCAGCAGCCAGTTCGAAAGGGGATTTCAGTACTTC.

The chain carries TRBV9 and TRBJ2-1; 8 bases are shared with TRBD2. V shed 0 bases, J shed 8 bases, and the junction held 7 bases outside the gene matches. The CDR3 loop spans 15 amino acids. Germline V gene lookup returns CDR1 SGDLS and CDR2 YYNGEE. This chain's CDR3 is CASSVEPGGRHEQFF. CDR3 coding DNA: TGTGCCAGCAGCGTAGAACCGGGAGGGAGGCATGAGCAGTTCTTC.

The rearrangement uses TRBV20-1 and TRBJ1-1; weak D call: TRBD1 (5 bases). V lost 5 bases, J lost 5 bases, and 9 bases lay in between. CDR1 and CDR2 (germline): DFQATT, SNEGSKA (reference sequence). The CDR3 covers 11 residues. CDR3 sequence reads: CSAPRGTEAFF. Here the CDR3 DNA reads TGCAGTGCTCCGCGGGGGACTGAAGCTTTCTTT.